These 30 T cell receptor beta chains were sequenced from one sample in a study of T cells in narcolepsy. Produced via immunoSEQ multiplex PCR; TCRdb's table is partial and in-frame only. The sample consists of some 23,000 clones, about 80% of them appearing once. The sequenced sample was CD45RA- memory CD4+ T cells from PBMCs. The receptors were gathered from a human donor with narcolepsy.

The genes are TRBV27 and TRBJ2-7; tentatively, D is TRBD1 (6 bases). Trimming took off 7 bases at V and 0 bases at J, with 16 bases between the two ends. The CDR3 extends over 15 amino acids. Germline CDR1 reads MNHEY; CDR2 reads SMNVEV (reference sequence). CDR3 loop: CASKGQGTFSYEQYF. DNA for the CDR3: TGTGCCAGCAAGGGGCAGGGGACCTTCTCCTACGAGCAGTACTTC.

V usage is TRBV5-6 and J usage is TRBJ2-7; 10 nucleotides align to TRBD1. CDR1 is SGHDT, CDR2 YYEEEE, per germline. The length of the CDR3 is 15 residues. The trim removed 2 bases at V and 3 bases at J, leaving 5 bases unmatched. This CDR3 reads CASSFAGTGVYEQYF. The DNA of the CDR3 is TGTGCCAGCAGCTTCGCCGGGACAGGGGTCTACGAGCAGTACTTC.

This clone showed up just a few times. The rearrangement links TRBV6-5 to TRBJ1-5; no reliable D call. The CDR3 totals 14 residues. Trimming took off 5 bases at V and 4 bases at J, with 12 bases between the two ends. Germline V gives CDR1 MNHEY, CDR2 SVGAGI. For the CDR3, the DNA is TGTGCCAGCAGTGGTACGGGCCTAAATCAGCCCCAGCATTTT. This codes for CASSGTGLNQPQHF.

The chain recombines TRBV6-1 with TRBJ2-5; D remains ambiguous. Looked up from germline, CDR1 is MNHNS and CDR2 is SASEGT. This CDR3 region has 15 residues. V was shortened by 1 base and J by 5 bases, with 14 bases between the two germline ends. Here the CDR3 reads CASSEGQLEGETQYF. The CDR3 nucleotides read TGTGCCAGCAGTGAAGGGCAACTTGAAGGGGAGACCCAGTACTTC.

Here the CDR3 DNA reads TGTGCCGGAAAGGGGGGACCGGGCCTAAACACCGGGGAGCTGTTTTTT. Translated, it gives CAGKGGPGLNTGELFF. This rearrangement joins TRBV30 to TRBJ2-2, with D perhaps matching TRBD1 or TRBD2 (6 bases each). Trimming took off 8 bases at V and 2 bases at J, with 21 bases between the two ends. CDR3 length: 16 residues. Germline V gene data show CDR1 as GTSNPN and CDR2 as SVGIG (reference sequence).

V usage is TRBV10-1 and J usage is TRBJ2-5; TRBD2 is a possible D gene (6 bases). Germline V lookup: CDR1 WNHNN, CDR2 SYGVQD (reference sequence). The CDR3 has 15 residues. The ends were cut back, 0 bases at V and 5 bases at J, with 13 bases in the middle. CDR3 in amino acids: CASSESGGDKETQYF. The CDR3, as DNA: TGCGCCAGCAGTGAGTCCGGAGGGGATAAGGAGACCCAGTACTTC.

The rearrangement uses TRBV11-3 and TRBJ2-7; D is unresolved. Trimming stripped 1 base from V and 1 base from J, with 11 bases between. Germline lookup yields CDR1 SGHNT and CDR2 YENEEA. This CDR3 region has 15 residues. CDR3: CASSLGLGGSYEQYF. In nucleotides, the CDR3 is TGTGCCAGCAGCTTAGGTCTAGGCGGATCCTACGAGCAGTACTTC.

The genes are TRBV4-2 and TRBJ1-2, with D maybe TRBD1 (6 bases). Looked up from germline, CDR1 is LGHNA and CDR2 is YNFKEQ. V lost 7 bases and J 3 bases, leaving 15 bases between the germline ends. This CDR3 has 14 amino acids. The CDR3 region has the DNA TGTGCCAGCACCATACAGGGTGTCGACTATGGCTACACCTTC. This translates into CASTIQGVDYGYTF.

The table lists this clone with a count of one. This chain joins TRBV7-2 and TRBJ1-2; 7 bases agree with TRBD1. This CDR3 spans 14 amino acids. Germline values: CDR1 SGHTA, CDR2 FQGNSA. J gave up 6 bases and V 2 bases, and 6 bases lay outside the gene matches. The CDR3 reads CASSLTGERNGYTF. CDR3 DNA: TGTGCCAGCAGCTTAACAGGGGAGAGGAATGGCTACACCTTC.

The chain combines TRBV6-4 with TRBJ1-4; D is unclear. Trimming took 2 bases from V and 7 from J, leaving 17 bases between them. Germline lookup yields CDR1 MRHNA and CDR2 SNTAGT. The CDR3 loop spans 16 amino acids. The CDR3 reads CASSDGPGLRGEKLFF. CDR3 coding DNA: TGTGCCAGCAGTGACGGGCCGGGCCTACGGGGTGAAAAACTGTTTTTT.

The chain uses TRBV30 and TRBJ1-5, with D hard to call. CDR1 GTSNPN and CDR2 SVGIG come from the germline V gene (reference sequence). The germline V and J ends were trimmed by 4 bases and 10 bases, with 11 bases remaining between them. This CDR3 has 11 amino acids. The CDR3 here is CAWNSGGPQHF. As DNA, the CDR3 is TGTGCCTGGAACTCGGGAGGTCCCCAGCATTTT.

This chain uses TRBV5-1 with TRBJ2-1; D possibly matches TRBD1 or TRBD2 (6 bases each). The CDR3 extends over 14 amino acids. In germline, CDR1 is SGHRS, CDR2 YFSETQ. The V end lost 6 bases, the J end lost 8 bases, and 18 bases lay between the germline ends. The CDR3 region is CASTRGQGVYEQFF. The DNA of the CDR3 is TGCGCCAGCACCCGGGGGCAGGGCGTCTATGAGCAGTTCTTC.

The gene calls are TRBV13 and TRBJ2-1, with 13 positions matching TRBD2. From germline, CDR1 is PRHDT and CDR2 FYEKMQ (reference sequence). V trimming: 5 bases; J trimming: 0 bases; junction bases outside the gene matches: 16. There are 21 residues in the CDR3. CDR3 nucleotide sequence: TGTGCCAGCAGCACGACGTTGGGACTAGCGGGACCAGCGAGCTCCTACAATGAGCAGTTCTTC. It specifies CASSTTLGLAGPASSYNEQFF.

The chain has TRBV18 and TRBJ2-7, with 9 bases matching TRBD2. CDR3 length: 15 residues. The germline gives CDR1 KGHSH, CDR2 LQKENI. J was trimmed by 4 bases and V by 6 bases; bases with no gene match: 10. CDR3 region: CASSPGTSPLYEQYF. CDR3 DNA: TGTGCCAGCTCCCCCGGGACTAGCCCTCTGTACGAGCAGTACTTC.

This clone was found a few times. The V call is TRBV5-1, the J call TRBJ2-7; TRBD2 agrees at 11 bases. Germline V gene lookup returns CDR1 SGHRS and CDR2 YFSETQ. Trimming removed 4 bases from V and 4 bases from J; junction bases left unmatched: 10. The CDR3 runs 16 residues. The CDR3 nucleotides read TGCGCCAGCAGCCCCACTCTAGCGGGAGGTGGATACGAGCAGTACTTC. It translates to CASSPTLAGGGYEQYF.

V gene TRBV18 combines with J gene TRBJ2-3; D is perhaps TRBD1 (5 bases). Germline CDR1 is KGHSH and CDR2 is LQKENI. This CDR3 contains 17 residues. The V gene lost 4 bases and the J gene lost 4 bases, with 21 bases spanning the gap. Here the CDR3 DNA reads TGTGCCAGCTCACGGGTTTTGCAGGGCGCAGGCTCAGATACGCAGTATTTT. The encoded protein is CASSRVLQGAGSDTQYF.

In DNA form, the CDR3 reads TGTGCCAGCAGCCCCAAAGACAGGGCGGGGGAGCTGTTTTTT. Protein: CASSPKDRAGELFF. The rearrangement joins TRBV9 to TRBJ2-2; the match to TRBD1 covers 7 bases. The germline V gene encodes CDR1 SGDLS and CDR2 YYNGEE. The CDR3 has 14 amino acids. With 4 bases clipped from V and 8 bases from J, the junction kept 8 bases outside the gene matches.

The CDR3, as DNA: TGCGCCAGCAGCCCGGAGGGGGCCGTTGGGCAGTTCTTC. Protein sequence: CASSPEGAVGQFF. The chain is built from TRBV5-1 and TRBJ2-1; D is possibly TRBD1 (7 bases). CDR3 length: 13 residues. V lost 4 bases, J lost 12 bases, and 17 bases lay in between. Germline loops: CDR1 SGHRS, CDR2 YFSETQ.

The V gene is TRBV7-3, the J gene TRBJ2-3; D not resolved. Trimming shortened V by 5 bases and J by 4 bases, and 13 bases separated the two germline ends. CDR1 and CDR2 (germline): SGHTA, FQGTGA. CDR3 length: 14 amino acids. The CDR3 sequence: CASSEVNSPDTQYF. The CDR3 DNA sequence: TGTGCCAGCAGCGAAGTAAACTCTCCAGATACGCAGTATTTT.

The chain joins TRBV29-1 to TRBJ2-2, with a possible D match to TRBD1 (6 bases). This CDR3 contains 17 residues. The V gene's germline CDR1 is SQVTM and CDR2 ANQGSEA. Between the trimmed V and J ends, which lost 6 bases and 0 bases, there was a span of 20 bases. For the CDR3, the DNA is TGCAGCGTAACGGGGAACCCCCAGGGGTCGAACACCGGGGAGCTGTTTTTT. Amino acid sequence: CSVTGNPQGSNTGELFF.

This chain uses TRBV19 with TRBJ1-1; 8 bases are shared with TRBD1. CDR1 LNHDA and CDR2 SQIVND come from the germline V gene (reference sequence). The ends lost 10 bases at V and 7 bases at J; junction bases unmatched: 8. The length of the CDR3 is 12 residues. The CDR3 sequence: CATDRGRGEAFF. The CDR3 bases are TGTGCCACTGACAGGGGTCGAGGTGAAGCTTTCTTT.

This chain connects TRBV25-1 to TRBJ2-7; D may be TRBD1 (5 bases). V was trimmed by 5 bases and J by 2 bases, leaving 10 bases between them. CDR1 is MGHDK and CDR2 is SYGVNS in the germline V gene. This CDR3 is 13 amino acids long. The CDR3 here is CASSRGRTYEQYF. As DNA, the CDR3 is TGTGCCAGCAGTAGGGGAAGGACCTACGAGCAGTACTTC.

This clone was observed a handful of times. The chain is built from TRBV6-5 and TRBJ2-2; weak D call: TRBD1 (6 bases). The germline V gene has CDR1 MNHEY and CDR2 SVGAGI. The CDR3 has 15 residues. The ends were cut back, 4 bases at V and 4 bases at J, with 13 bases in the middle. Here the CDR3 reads CASSFTGTITGELFF. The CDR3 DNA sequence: TGTGCCAGCAGTTTCACCGGGACAATCACCGGGGAGCTGTTTTTT.

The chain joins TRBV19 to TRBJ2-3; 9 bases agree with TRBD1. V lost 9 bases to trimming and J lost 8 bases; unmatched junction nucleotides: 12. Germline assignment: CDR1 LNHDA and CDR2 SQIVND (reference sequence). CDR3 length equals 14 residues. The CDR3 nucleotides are TGTGCCAGCAAGTCGGACAGGGGTGATGCTACGCAGTATTTT. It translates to CASKSDRGDATQYF.

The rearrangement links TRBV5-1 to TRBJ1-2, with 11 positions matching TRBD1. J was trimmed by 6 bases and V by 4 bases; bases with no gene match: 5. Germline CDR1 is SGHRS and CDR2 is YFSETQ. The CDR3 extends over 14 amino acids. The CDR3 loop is CASSPDRGRNGYTF. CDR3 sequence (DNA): TGCGCCAGCAGCCCGGACAGGGGGCGCAATGGCTACACCTTC.

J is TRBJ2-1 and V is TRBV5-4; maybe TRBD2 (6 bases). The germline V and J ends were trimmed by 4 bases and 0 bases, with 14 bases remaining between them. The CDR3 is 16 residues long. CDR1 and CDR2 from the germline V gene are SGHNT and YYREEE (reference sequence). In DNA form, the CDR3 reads TGTGCCAGCAGCCCGACGGGAGTTCTCTCCTACAATGAGCAGTTCTTC. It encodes CASSPTGVLSYNEQFF.

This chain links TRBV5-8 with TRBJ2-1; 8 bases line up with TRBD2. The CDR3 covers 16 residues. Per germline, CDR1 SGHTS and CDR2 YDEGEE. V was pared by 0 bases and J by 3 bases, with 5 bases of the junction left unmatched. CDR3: CASSLEVAGNYNEQFF. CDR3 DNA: TGTGCCAGCAGCTTGGAGGTAGCGGGGAACTACAATGAGCAGTTCTTC. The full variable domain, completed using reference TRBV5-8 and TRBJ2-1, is EAGVTQSPTHLIKTRGQQATLRCSPISGHTSVYWYQQALGLGLQFLLWYDEGEERNRGNFPPRFSGRQFPNYSSELNVNALELEDSALYLCASSLEVAGNYNEQFFGPGTRLTVL.

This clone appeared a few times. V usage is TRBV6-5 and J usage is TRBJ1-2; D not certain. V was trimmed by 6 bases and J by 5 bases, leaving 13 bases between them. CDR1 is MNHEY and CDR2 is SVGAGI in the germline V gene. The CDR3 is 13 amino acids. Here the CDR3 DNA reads TGTGCCAGCAGCCCGCCGACAAGATATGGCTACACCTTC. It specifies CASSPPTRYGYTF.

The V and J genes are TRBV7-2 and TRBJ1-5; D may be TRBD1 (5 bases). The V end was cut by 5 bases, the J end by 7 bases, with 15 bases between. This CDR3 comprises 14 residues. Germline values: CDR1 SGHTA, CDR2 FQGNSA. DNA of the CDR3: TGTGCCAGCAGCCTACGCGGGGGGGAACAGCCCCAGCATTTT. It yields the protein CASSLRGGEQPQHF.

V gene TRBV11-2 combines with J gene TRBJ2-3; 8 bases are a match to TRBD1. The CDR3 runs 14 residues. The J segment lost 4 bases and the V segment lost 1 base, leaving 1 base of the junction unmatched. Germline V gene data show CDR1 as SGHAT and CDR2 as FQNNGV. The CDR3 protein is CASSLGQGSDTQYF. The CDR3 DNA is TGTGCCAGCAGCTTAGGACAGGGGTCAGATACGCAGTATTTT.